One sample yielded the 27 T cell receptor beta chains listed below, sequenced in a study of cytomegalovirus exposure and HLA in healthy donors (dated by TCRdb to 2017 to 2019). To prepare the library, the immunoSEQ multiplex PCR assay was applied. For the multiplex PCR, a mixture combining 60 forward primers for TCR Vbeta segments and 13 reverse primers for TCR Jbeta segments was used. In TCRdb, the immuneACCESS table is reduced to in-frame sequences with V and J assigned. These tables do not hold every clone; where another copy was compared, an unresolved V gene accounts for under half, and the others remain unexplained. The sample has roughly 130,000 clones on record, 65% to 80% of them singletons. Of the sample, approximately 1% is held by the ten largest clones. Sequenced material: PBMCs. These receptors were obtained from a human donor in good health.

The rearrangement joins TRBV10-2 to TRBJ2-5; 14 bases are shared with TRBD2. CDR1 and CDR2 from the germline V gene are WSHSY and SAAADI. The CDR3 sequence is 15 residues long. The V segment lost 7 bases and the J segment 5 bases; nucleotides outside the gene matches: 6. The CDR3 sequence is CASTSTSGGAETQYF. In DNA, the CDR3 is TGCGCCAGCACGTCGACTAGCGGGGGGGCGGAGACCCAGTACTTC.

V and J are TRBV7-8 and TRBJ1-1, with D possibly TRBD1 on 5 matching bases. Germline V gene data show CDR1 as SGHVS and CDR2 as FQNEAQ. This CDR3 is built from 13 residues. The ends were cut back, 5 bases at V and 7 bases at J, with 14 bases in the middle. The CDR3 bases are TGTGCCAGCAGCCCTGCAAGTAGGGGTGAAGCTTTCTTT. Translation: CASSPASRGEAFF. Full variable domain (rest looked up from reference TRBV7-8 and TRBJ1-1): GAGVSQSPRYKVAKRGQDVALRCDPISGHVSLFWYQQALGQGPEFLTYFQNEAQLDKSGLPSDRFFAERPEGSVSTLKIQRTQQEDSAVYLCASSPASRGEAFFGQGTRLTVV.

V is TRBV9 and J is TRBJ2-7, with D maybe TRBD2 (5 bases). Trimming took off 4 bases at V and 3 bases at J, with 14 bases between the two ends. CDR1 and CDR2 (germline): SGDLS, YYNGEE. CDR3 length equals 14 residues. The chain's CDR3 is CASSPWWTDYEQYF. In DNA, the CDR3 is TGTGCCAGCAGCCCCTGGTGGACTGACTACGAGCAGTACTTC.

CDR3 nucleotide sequence: TGTGCCAGCAGTTCAATCCCGGCAAGACAGGGGACTGAAGCTTTCTTT. It yields the protein CASSSIPARQGTEAFF. This chain uses TRBV27 with TRBJ1-1, with 8 bases that match TRBD1. The CDR3 consists of 16 residues. Looked up from germline, CDR1 is MNHEY and CDR2 is SMNVEV (reference sequence). Unmatched junction bases numbered 12, after V lost 4 bases and J lost 5 bases.

The table lists this clone with a count of one. The chain joins TRBV9 to TRBJ2-1, with a weak D call TRBD1 (5 bases). V was shortened by 0 bases and J by 4 bases, with 14 bases between the two germline ends. The CDR3 spans 16 residues. Germline values: CDR1 SGDLS, CDR2 YYNGEE. As DNA, the CDR3 is TGTGCCAGCAGCGTAGATGTCAGGGCGGAGTACAATGAGCAGTTCTTC. Its translation: CASSVDVRAEYNEQFF.

The rearrangement joins TRBV6-1 to TRBJ1-1; D gene uncertain. The CDR3 spans 12 residues. Germline V gene sequence: CDR1 MNHNS, CDR2 SASEGT. Trimming removed 5 bases at V and 6 bases at J, with 10 bases between. The CDR3 loop is CASSFLRAEAFF. The DNA for the CDR3 is TGTGCCAGCAGTTTCCTTCGGGCTGAAGCTTTCTTT.

This rearrangement joins TRBV6-1 to TRBJ1-1; D remains ambiguous. CDR3 size: 15 residues. V was shortened by 2 bases and J by 1 base, with 11 bases between the two germline ends. Per germline, CDR1 MNHNS and CDR2 SASEGT. The CDR3 nucleotides read TGTGCCAGCAGTGAACCAACCCCCGGGAACACTGAAGCTTTCTTT. Protein sequence: CASSEPTPGNTEAFF.

This sequence joins TRBV7-9 and TRBJ2-7; D might be TRBD2 (7 bases). This CDR3 has 13 amino acids. The V end was cut by 4 bases, the J end by 5 bases, with 12 bases between. Per germline, CDR1 SEHNR and CDR2 FQNEAQ (reference sequence). The chain's CDR3 is CASSYGGPDEQYF. For the CDR3, the DNA is TGTGCCAGCAGCTACGGGGGGCCCGACGAGCAGTACTTC. Complete variable domain (other parts from reference TRBV7-9 and TRBJ2-7): DTGVSQNPRHKITKRGQNVTFRCDPISEHNRLYWYRQTLGQGPEFLTYFQNEAQLEKSRLLSDRFSAERPKGSFSTLEIQRTEQGDSAMYLCASSYGGPDEQYFGPGTRLTVT.

This chain connects TRBV7-9 to TRBJ1-5; TRBD1 might be the D (6 bases). There are 15 residues in the CDR3. Trimming removed 3 bases from V and 3 bases from J, with 12 bases in between. CDR1 and CDR2 (germline): SEHNR, FQNEAQ (reference sequence). CDR3: CASSLEQGYNQPQHF. CDR3 DNA: TGTGCCAGCAGCTTGGAACAGGGATACAATCAGCCCCAGCATTTT.

The CDR3 is CASSAHAGGGETQYF. The DNA of the CDR3 is TGTGCCAGCAGCGCTCACGCGGGGGGGGGAGAGACCCAGTACTTC. The rearrangement uses TRBV7-8 and TRBJ2-5; TRBD2 agrees at 9 bases. V trimming: 5 bases; J trimming: 4 bases; junction bases outside the gene matches: 8. Per the germline V gene, CDR1 is SGHVS and CDR2 is FQNEAQ. The CDR3 spans 15 residues. The entire variable domain, with the rest obtained from reference TRBV7-8 and TRBJ2-5, is as follows: GAGVSQSPRYKVAKRGQDVALRCDPISGHVSLFWYQQALGQGPEFLTYFQNEAQLDKSGLPSDRFFAERPEGSVSTLKIQRTQQEDSAVYLCASSAHAGGGETQYFGPGTRLLVL.

The chain uses TRBV5-4 and TRBJ2-3; D call uncertain. Trimming cost V 7 bases and J 4 bases, with 13 bases left between them. Germline-derived CDR1 and CDR2 are SGHNT and YYREEE (reference sequence). This CDR3 is 13 amino acids long. This CDR3 reads CASFTPASDTQYF. The DNA of the CDR3 is TGTGCCAGCTTCACGCCCGCGTCAGATACGCAGTATTTT.

The chain uses TRBV5-1 and TRBJ2-5; 10 bases map to TRBD1. This CDR3 comprises 15 residues. The germline CDR1 and CDR2 sequences are SGHRS and YFSETQ. V lost 4 bases to trimming and J lost 5 bases; unmatched junction nucleotides: 8. The CDR3 sequence: CASSPSTGGAETQYF. The CDR3 nucleotides read TGCGCCAGCAGCCCCTCGACAGGGGGCGCGGAGACCCAGTACTTC.

The gene calls are TRBV7-3 and TRBJ2-1; 10 bases align to TRBD2. V lost 3 bases, J lost 9 bases, and 11 bases stayed unmatched. The germline CDR1 and CDR2 sequences are SGHTA and FQGTGA. The CDR3 runs to 16 residues. The DNA for the CDR3 is TGTGCCAGCAGCTTGGCCGGACTAGCGGTCCCCAGTGAGCAGTTCTTC. Translating gives CASSLAGLAVPSEQFF.

The chain recombines TRBV2 with TRBJ1-5, with D uncertain. Trimming pared 6 bases from V and 5 bases from J, leaving 11 bases between. Germline lookup yields CDR1 SNHLY and CDR2 FYNNEI. The CDR3 has 13 residues. The CDR3 DNA sequence: TGTGCCAGCAGGGACTTGAGGGATCAGCCCCAGCATTTT. This codes for CASRDLRDQPQHF.

The rearrangement joins TRBV18 to TRBJ2-7, with 7 positions matching TRBD1. Germline V lookup: CDR1 KGHSH, CDR2 LQKENI. Trimming took 4 bases from V and 4 from J; bases not matched to a gene: 10. The CDR3 spans 15 residues. The CDR3 spells CASSLSGTDIYEQYF. The CDR3 DNA is TGTGCCAGCTCACTGTCCGGGACAGATATTTACGAGCAGTACTTC.

This clone showed up just once. V usage is TRBV15 and J usage is TRBJ2-3, with 9 bases matching TRBD1. There are 15 residues in the CDR3. The trim removed 1 base at V and 6 bases at J, leaving 5 bases unmatched. The germline gives CDR1 LNHNV, CDR2 YYDKDF (reference sequence). CDR3 DNA: TGTGCCACCAGCAGAGGGGGACAGGGAGTGGATACGCAGTATTTT. It translates to CATSRGGQGVDTQYF.

The rearrangement uses TRBV4-2 and TRBJ1-5; D unclear. The germline gives CDR1 LGHNA, CDR2 YNFKEQ. CDR3 size: 15 residues. V was clipped by 6 bases and J by 5 bases, with 17 bases between them. CDR3 DNA sequence: TGTGCCAGCAGTCCCTCACTCAAGCACTATCAGCCCCAGCATTTT. It codes for CASSPSLKHYQPQHF.

The chain employs TRBV20-1 and TRBJ2-5; 7 positions agree with TRBD2. Per germline, CDR1 DFQATT and CDR2 SNEGSKA (reference sequence). With V trimmed by 3 bases and J by 7 bases, 2 bases remained unmatched. CDR3 length: 11 amino acids. The CDR3 here is CSASTGGTQYF. The CDR3 DNA reads TGCAGTGCTAGTACGGGAGGGACCCAGTACTTC.

The chain combines TRBV6-5 with TRBJ1-2, with a tentative D call TRBD1 (5 bases). Trimming removed 0 bases from V and 4 bases from J, with 12 bases in between. The germline CDR1 and CDR2 sequences are MNHEY and SVGAGI. The CDR3 runs to 15 residues. CDR3 bases: TGTGCCAGCAGTTACTCCCCACAGGAACTCTATGGCTACACCTTC. Translation: CASSYSPQELYGYTF.

The gene calls are TRBV2 and TRBJ2-7, with TRBD1 matching over 8 bases. Germline V gene sequence: CDR1 SNHLY, CDR2 FYNNEI. The CDR3 runs to 15 residues. V lost 6 bases to trimming and J lost 0 bases; unmatched junction nucleotides: 7. The CDR3 nucleotides read TGTGCCAGCAGACCCGGACAGGGCTTCTCCTACGAGCAGTACTTC. Translation gives CASRPGQGFSYEQYF.

This clone was seen a few times. The rearrangement uses TRBV7-9 and TRBJ1-1, with a tentative D call TRBD1 (5 bases). The CDR3 loop spans 15 amino acids. Trimming took 1 base from V and 3 from J, leaving 12 bases between them. The germline V gene has CDR1 SEHNR and CDR2 FQNEAQ (reference sequence). The CDR3 loop is CASSLESGRYTEAFF. The CDR3 region has the DNA TGTGCCAGCAGCTTAGAGTCAGGGAGGTACACTGAAGCTTTCTTT. Variable domain in full (rest from reference TRBV7-9 and TRBJ1-1): DTGVSQNPRHKITKRGQNVTFRCDPISEHNRLYWYRQTLGQGPEFLTYFQNEAQLEKSRLLSDRFSAERPKGSFSTLEIQRTEQGDSAMYLCASSLESGRYTEAFFGQGTRLTVV.

Here the CDR3 reads CASSLAGGDNEQFF. CDR3 bases: TGCGCCAGCAGCTTGGCCGGGGGAGACAATGAGCAGTTCTTC. The chain joins TRBV5-1 to TRBJ2-1; D may be TRBD2 (6 bases). The germline V gene encodes CDR1 SGHRS and CDR2 YFSETQ. Trimming removed 0 bases at V and 5 bases at J, with 9 bases between. The CDR3 runs to 14 residues.

The chain employs TRBV12-2 and TRBJ2-5; the tabulated D call, TRBD2, remains unverified against the DNA. TRBV12-2 constitutes a pseudogene. The CDR3 covers 18 residues. The CDR3 DNA is TGTGCAAGTCGCTTAGACGCGACCCTTTTACTAGCGAGAGAGACCCAGTACTTC. The encoded protein is CASRLDATLLLARETQYF.

This chain connects TRBV27 to TRBJ2-7; maybe TRBD2 (5 bases). CDR1 is MNHEY and CDR2 is SMNVEV in the germline V gene (reference sequence). Trimming shortened V by 3 bases and J by 7 bases, and 7 bases separated the two germline ends. The CDR3 loop spans 11 amino acids. CDR3 sequence reads: CASSFRGEQYF. The CDR3 DNA reads TGTGCCAGCAGTTTTCGAGGGGAGCAGTACTTC.

The chain uses TRBV10-2 and TRBJ1-1; 9 bases agree with TRBD1. V dropped 3 bases and J dropped 4; count of bases not matched to a gene: 0. This CDR3 has 13 residues. Germline loops: CDR1 WSHSY, CDR2 SAAADI. The CDR3 protein is CASSEQGATEAFF. CDR3 DNA: TGCGCCAGCAGTGAACAGGGGGCCACTGAAGCTTTCTTT.

This clone was seen only a few times. The chain employs TRBV5-1 and TRBJ2-1; 10 bases are shared with TRBD2. The CDR3 has 15 residues. After removal of 2 bases from V and 5 bases from J, the junction contained 4 bases not matched to a gene. Per the germline V gene, CDR1 is SGHRS and CDR2 is YFSETQ. The CDR3 DNA reads TGCGCCAGCAGCTTAGCGGGGGGGCCGGACAATGAGCAGTTCTTC. It translates to CASSLAGGPDNEQFF.

Comment on this clone: Other DNA sequences in this sample translate to the same CDR3. The chain employs TRBV7-6 and TRBJ1-6, with D unclear. The CDR3 length is 14 residues. V was shortened by 4 bases and J by 9 bases, with 13 bases between the two germline ends. From germline, CDR1 is SGHVS and CDR2 FNYEAQ. CDR3 coding DNA: TGTGCCAGCAGCTCGGGATTCAATAGTTCACCCCTCCACTTT. Translating it yields CASSSGFNSSPLHF.